The source of this T cell receptor beta chain is a study of cytomegalovirus exposure and HLA in healthy donors. At the time of sampling, donors were nominally healthy, though unrecorded immune exposures were likely. The PCR had 60 Vbeta and 13 Jbeta primers. Libraries were prepared by immunoSEQ multiplex PCR; TCRdb keeps only in-frame clonotypes and omits some of them. The sample records about 200,000 clones, about 79% being singletons. Germline V gene lookup returns CDR1 SGDLS and CDR2 YYNGEE. The CDR3 is made up of 13 amino acids. Trimming left V 7 bases short and J 0 bases short, with 7 bases between. Findings and limits, study-wide: Rarity marked most TCR sequences, yet some public TCRs occurred in many donors. HLA allele associations emerged for under 20,000 TCR beta sequences in a later analysis, at 0.05 false discovery rate.

About this clone: Its antigen is currently unknown.

This TCR came from a man between 18 and 29 years old in good health and CMV-seronegative. Sequencing input: PBMCs. V gene TRBV9 combines with J gene TRBJ2-2; D remains unclear. The CDR3 spells CASQTTNTGELFF. CDR3 DNA sequence: TGTGCCAGCCAAACAACGAACACCGGGGAGCTGTTTTTT.